A selection of T cell receptor beta chains follows, all from one sample in a study of control samples from healthy donors and cancer patients. Only in-frame clones appear in the TCRdb table, and some are missing; sequencing was by immunoSEQ multiplex PCR. The sample yields roughly 130,000 clones, 85% to 95% seen once. Specimen: PBMCs. Receptor source: a man between 45 and 60 years old with head and neck cancer. Each CDR3 is given with its conserved first and last residue. D genes are given only for firm matches. Clone sizes are given selectively: once, few, many, or a class where the clone is expanded.

V: TRBV6-6; J: TRBJ2-1; size: once; D: NA; DNA: TGTGCCAGCAGTTGGGACCTCGCGGGGCCTGTAGAGCAGTTCTTC; CDR3: CASSWDLAGPVEQFF
V: TRBV4-2; J: TRBJ1-4; size: NA; D: NA; DNA: TGTGCCAGCAGCCATGACTTCTCGGTTTTTCTTAATGAAAAACTGTTTTTT; CDR3: CASSHDFSVFLNEKLFF
V: TRBV7-2; J: TRBJ1-5; size: NA; D: NA; DNA: TGTGCCAGCAGCCTGAAACCCACAGGGATTGGGTTCAATCAGCCCCAGCATTTT; CDR3: CASSLKPTGIGFNQPQHF
V: TRBV5-6; J: TRBJ2-7; size: NA; D: NA; DNA: TGTGCCAGCAGCCCCCCAGGGCCTGAAACCTACGAGCAGTACTTC; CDR3: CASSPPGPETYEQYF
V: TRBV18; J: TRBJ2-5; size: NA; D: NA; DNA: TGTGCCAGCTCACCGTTAACGGGCCCAGGAGAGACCCAGTACTTC; CDR3: CASSPLTGPGETQYF
V: TRBV29-1; J: TRBJ1-1; size: NA; D: TRBD1; DNA: TGCAGCGTTGAAGACCATACAGGGGGCACTGAAGCTTTCTTT; CDR3: CSVEDHTGGTEAFF
V: TRBV4-3; J: TRBJ2-3; size: once; D: NA; DNA: TGCGCCAGCAGCACCCGGATGGGGGATACGCAGTATTTT; CDR3: CASSTRMGDTQYF
V: TRBV13; J: TRBJ1-2; size: NA; D: TRBD1; DNA: TGTGCCACCCAAGACAGGGCCCTAGCTAACTATGGCTACACCTTC; CDR3: CATQDRALANYGYTF
V: TRBV5-1; J: TRBJ2-3; size: NA; D: NA; DNA: TGCGCCAGCAGCTCTTCTCCGGCAGATACGCAGTATTTT; CDR3: CASSSSPADTQYF
V: TRBV4-3; J: TRBJ1-2; size: NA; D: NA; DNA: TGCGCCAGCAGCCAATCTGGGGCGGGTGGCTATGGCTACACCTTC; CDR3: CASSQSGAGGYGYTF
V: TRBV29-1; J: TRBJ2-7; size: NA; D: NA; DNA: TGCAGCGTTGGGGCCGGGGACTCCTACGAGCAGTACTTC; CDR3: CSVGAGDSYEQYF
V: TRBV18; J: TRBJ1-3; size: NA; D: TRBD1; DNA: TGTGCCAGCTCACCACCCTCAGGGGGCACCTCTGGAAACACCATATATTTT; CDR3: CASSPPSGGTSGNTIYF
V: TRBV7-2; J: TRBJ1-2; size: NA; D: TRBD1; DNA: TGTGCCAGCAGTCCGGACAGGAACTATGGCTACACCTTC; CDR3: CASSPDRNYGYTF
V: TRBV9; J: TRBJ1-1; size: NA; D: NA; DNA: TGTGCCAGCAGCGTTAACGTAAACACTGAAGCTTTCTTT; CDR3: CASSVNVNTEAFF
V: TRBV4-3; J: TRBJ1-5; size: NA; D: NA; DNA: TGCGCCAGCAGCCAAGACGGAGGTAGCAATCAGCCCCAGCATTTT; CDR3: CASSQDGGSNQPQHF
V: TRBV23-1; J: TRBJ1-5; size: NA; D: NA; DNA: TGCGCCAGCAGTCAGACCTGGGAGGAGAGCAATCAGCCCCAGCATTTT; CDR3: CASSQTWEESNQPQHF
V: TRBV7-2; J: TRBJ1-1; size: few; D: NA; DNA: TGTGCCAGCAGCTTAGTGCCGCTGAACACTGAAGCTTTCTTT; CDR3: CASSLVPLNTEAFF
V: TRBV5-1; J: TRBJ2-7; size: few; D: NA; DNA: TGCGCCAGCAGCCTCCACAGTTACGAGCAGTACTTC; CDR3: CASSLHSYEQYF
V: TRBV5-6; J: TRBJ2-1; size: once; D: NA; DNA: TGTGCCAGCAGCTTTGGGGGTCTGGGGCAGTTCTTC; CDR3: CASSFGGLGQFF
V: TRBV5-5; J: TRBJ2-7; size: NA; D: TRBD1; DNA: TGTGCCAGCAGCGGTGGACAGGGACCCTACGAGCAGTACTTC; CDR3: CASSGGQGPYEQYF
V: TRBV4-2; J: TRBJ2-3; size: NA; D: TRBD2; DNA: TGTGCCAGCAGCCCGCTCGGACTAGCGGGGGGGACGCAGTATTTT; CDR3: CASSPLGLAGGTQYF
V: TRBV19; J: TRBJ2-7; size: NA; D: NA; DNA: TGTGCCAGTAGCCGCGGACAAGGTTATAACCACTACGAGCAGTACTTC; CDR3: CASSRGQGYNHYEQYF
V: TRBV12-3/TRBV12-4; J: TRBJ1-2; size: NA; D: NA; DNA: TGTGCCAGCAGTTTAGAGAGTGGCTACACCTTC; CDR3: CASSLESGYTF